This record covers a single T cell receptor beta chain. Its antigen is not known. The sample is drawn from a study of cytomegalovirus exposure and HLA in healthy donors. The V and J ends lost 4 bases and 8 bases, in that order; junction bases with no gene match: 12. This CDR3 spans 16 amino acids. Germline lookup yields CDR1 SGHRS and CDR2 YFSETQ. Both 60 Vbeta primers and 13 Jbeta primers went into the PCR. Repertoires were generated with immunoSEQ multiplex PCR, while TCRdb's copy carries only in-frame clones and drops some. The sample lists roughly 130,000 clones; around 85% were seen once. Overall study results and limits: Later on, a genetic analysis was performed. It linked a missense variant in DCLRE1C with V- and J-gene trimming of TCR beta. A later analysis linked some 17,000 TCR beta sequences to HLA alleles at 0.05 false discovery rate.

This receptor was obtained from a man aged 30 to 45 in good health and CMV-seronegative. V usage is TRBV5-1 and J usage is TRBJ1-1, with TRBD1 identical over 12 bases. Sequencing input: PBMCs. The CDR3 spells CASSDIRGQGAGEAFF. The CDR3 DNA is TGCGCCAGCAGCGACATCCGGGGACAGGGGGCCGGCGAAGCTTTCTTT. The variable domain in full, with the rest retrieved from reference TRBV5-1 and TRBJ1-1, is KAGVTQTPRYLIKTRGQQVTLSCSPISGHRSVSWYQQTPGQGLQFLFEYFSETQRNKGNFPGRFSGRQFSNSRSEMNVSTLELGDSALYLCASSDIRGQGAGEAFFGQGTRLTVV.